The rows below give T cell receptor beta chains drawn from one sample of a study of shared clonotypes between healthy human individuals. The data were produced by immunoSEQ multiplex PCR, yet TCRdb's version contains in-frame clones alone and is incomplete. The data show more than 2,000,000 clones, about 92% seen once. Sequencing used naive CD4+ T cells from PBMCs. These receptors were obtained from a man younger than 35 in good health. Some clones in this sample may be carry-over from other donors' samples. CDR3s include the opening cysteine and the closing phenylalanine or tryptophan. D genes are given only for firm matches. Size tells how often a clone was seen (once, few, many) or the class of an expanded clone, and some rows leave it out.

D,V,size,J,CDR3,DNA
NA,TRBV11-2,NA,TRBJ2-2,CASSLGRNTGELFF,TGTGCCAGCAGCTTAGGACGGAACACCGGGGAGCTGTTTTTT
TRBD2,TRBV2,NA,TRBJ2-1,CASRDRLAGSYNEQFF,TGTGCCAGCAGGGATCGACTAGCGGGCTCCTACAATGAGCAGTTCTTC
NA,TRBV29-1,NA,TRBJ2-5,CSAPGVGSQETQYF,TGCAGCGCCCCCGGCGTGGGCAGCCAAGAGACCCAGTACTTC
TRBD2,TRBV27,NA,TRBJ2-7,CASSLGVPTSGAYEQYF,TGTGCCAGCAGTTTAGGGGTCCCGACTAGCGGGGCATACGAGCAGTACTTC
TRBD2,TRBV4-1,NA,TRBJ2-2,CASSQFTGGGTGELFF,TGCGCCAGCAGCCAATTCACGGGAGGGGGGACCGGGGAGCTGTTTTTT
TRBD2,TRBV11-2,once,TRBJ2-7,CASSFSSGNSYEQYF,TGTGCCAGCAGCTTCTCTAGCGGCAACTCCTACGAGCAGTACTTC
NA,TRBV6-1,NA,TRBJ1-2,CASRALEGTNYGYTF,TGTGCCAGCAGAGCGCTGGAGGGGACAAACTATGGCTACACCTTC
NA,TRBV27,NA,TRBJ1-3,CASSRISGNTIYF,TGTGCCAGCAGCCGGATCTCTGGAAACACCATATATTTT
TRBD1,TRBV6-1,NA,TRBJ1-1,CASSGGQGATEAFF,TGTGCCAGCAGTGGGGGACAGGGGGCTACTGAAGCTTTCTTT
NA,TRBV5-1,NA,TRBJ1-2,CASSLTAGGYGYTF,TGCGCCAGCAGCTTGACCGCCGGGGGGTATGGCTACACCTTC
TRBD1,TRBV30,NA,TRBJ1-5,CAWSFTGEQPQHF,TGTGCCTGGAGTTTTACAGGGGAGCAGCCCCAGCATTTT
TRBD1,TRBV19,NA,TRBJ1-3,CASSIEVQGHRNTIYF,TGTGCCAGTAGTATAGAGGTACAGGGGCACCGAAACACCATATATTTT
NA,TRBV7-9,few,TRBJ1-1,CASSATTEAFF,TGTGCCAGCAGCGCAACAACTGAAGCTTTCTTT
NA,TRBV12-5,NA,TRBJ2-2,CASGLGIGPTGELFF,TGTGCTAGTGGTTTGGGGATCGGACCGACCGGGGAGCTGTTTTTT
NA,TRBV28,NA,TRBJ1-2,CASSLVGGTDGYTF,TGTGCCAGCAGTTTAGTAGGGGGGACTGATGGCTACACCTTC
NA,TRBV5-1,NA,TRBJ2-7,CASSPKAGSYEQYF,TGCGCCAGCAGCCCAAAAGCGGGTAGCTACGAGCAGTACTTC
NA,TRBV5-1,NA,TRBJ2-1,CASSLGLNSYNEQFF,TGCGCCAGCAGCTTGGGACTAAACTCCTACAATGAGCAGTTCTTC
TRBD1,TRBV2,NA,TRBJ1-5,CASSDRGKDSNQPQHF,TGTGCCAGCAGTGACAGGGGGAAGGATAGCAATCAGCCCCAGCATTTT
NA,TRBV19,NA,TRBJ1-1,CASRSEGLYTEAFF,TGTGCCAGTAGGTCAGAGGGGTTGTACACTGAAGCTTTCTTT
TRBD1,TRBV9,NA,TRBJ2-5,CASSPRTGIVETQYF,TGTGCCAGCAGCCCCCGGACAGGGATTGTCGAGACCCAGTACTTC
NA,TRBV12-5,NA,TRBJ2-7,CASGLIGSYEQYF,TGTGCTAGTGGTTTGATCGGTTCCTACGAGCAGTACTTC
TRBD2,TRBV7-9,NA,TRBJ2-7,CASSPDSSGSSYEQYF,TGTGCCAGCAGCCCGGACTCTAGCGGGAGCTCCTACGAGCAGTACTTC
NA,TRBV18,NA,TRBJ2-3,CASSLTGGSTDTQYF,TGTGCCAGCTCACTCACCGGGGGAAGCACAGATACGCAGTATTTT
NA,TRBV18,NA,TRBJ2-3,CASSPGYSTDTQYF,TGTGCCAGCTCACCAGGCTATTCCACAGATACGCAGTATTTT
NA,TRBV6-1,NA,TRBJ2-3,CASRKAAGGTDTQYF,TGTGCCAGCAGAAAAGCGGCAGGGGGCACAGATACGCAGTATTTT
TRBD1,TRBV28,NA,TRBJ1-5,CATMAGTGGWDSNQPQHF,TGTGCCACCATGGCAGGGACAGGGGGCTGGGATAGCAATCAGCCCCAGCATTTT
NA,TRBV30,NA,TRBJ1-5,CAWGGRFNQPQHF,TGTGCCTGGGGGGGCCGATTCAATCAGCCCCAGCATTTT
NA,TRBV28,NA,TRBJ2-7,CASSLPASYEQYF,TGTGCCAGCAGTTTACCCGCCTCCTACGAGCAGTACTTC
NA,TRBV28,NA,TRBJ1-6,CAALGPTGLNSPLHF,TGTGCCGCACTTGGTCCGACAGGACTTAATTCACCCCTCCACTTT
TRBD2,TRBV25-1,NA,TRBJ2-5,CASSDHLAGGETQYF,TGTGCCAGCAGTGATCACCTAGCGGGAGGGGAGACCCAGTACTTC
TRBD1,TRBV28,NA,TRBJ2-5,CASSDTGGHAQETQYF,TGTGCCAGCAGTGATACAGGGGGCCATGCCCAAGAGACCCAGTACTTC
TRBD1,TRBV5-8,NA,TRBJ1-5,CASSDDRGGNQPQHF,TGTGCCAGCAGCGATGACAGGGGTGGCAATCAGCCCCAGCATTTT
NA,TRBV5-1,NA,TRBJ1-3,CASSLAGFGNTIYF,TGCGCCAGCAGCTTGGCAGGGTTCGGAAACACCATATATTTT
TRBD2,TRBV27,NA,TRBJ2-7,CASSPLTSRAYEQYF,TGTGCCAGCAGTCCCTTGACTAGCAGGGCATACGAGCAGTACTTC
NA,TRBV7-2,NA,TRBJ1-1,CASSLVGWNTEAFF,TGTGCCAGCAGCTTAGTCGGGTGGAACACTGAAGCTTTCTTT
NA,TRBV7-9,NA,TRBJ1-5,CASSLAASNQPQHF,TGTGCCAGCAGCTTAGCGGCCAGCAATCAGCCCCAGCATTTT
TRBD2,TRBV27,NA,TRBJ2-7,CASSPLAGPSYEQYF,TGTGCCAGCTCCCCCCTAGCGGGCCCTTCCTACGAGCAGTACTTC
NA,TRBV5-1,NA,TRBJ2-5,CASSSLSGGEETQYF,TGCGCCAGCAGCTCCTTGAGTGGTGGAGAAGAGACCCAGTACTTC
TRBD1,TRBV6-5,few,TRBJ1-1,CASINRGRRNTEAFF,TGTGCCAGCATTAACAGGGGACGCAGGAACACTGAAGCTTTCTTT
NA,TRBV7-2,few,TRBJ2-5,CASSQGTPKETQYF,TGTGCCAGCAGCCAAGGGACACCAAAAGAGACCCAGTACTTC
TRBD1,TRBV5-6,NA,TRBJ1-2,CASSSRMTGVYGYTF,TGTGCCAGCAGCTCAAGGATGACAGGGGTCTATGGCTACACCTTC
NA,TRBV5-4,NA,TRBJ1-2,CASSLEGPRGYTF,TGTGCCAGCAGCTTGGAGGGGCCCAGGGGCTACACCTTC
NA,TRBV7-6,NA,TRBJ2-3,CASSDRRGNTQYF,TGTGCCAGCAGCGATCGGAGGGGGAACACGCAGTATTTT
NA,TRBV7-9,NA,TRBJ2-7,CASSLATRGSYEQYF,TGTGCCAGCAGCTTAGCCACCCGCGGGTCCTACGAGCAGTACTTC